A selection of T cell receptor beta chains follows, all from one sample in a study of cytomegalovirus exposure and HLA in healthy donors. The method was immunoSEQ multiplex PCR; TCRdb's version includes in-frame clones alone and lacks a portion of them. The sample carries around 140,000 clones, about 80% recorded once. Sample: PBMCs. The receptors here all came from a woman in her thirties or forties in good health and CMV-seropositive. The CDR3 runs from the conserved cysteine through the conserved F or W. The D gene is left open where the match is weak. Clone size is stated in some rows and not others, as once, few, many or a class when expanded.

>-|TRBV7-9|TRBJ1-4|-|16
CASSLAPGPDGEKLFF
TGTGCCAGCAGCTTAGCGCCCGGCCCAGACGGGGAAAAACTGTTTTTT
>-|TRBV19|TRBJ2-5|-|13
CASSTSPRETQYF
TGTGCCAGTAGTACATCCCCCCGGGAGACCCAGTACTTC
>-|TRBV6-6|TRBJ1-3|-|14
CASIEQGDGNTIYF
TGTGCCAGCATTGAACAGGGAGACGGAAACACCATATATTTT
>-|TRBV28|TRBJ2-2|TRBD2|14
CAVWAGANTGELFF
TGTGCCGTTTGGGCGGGGGCGAACACCGGGGAGCTGTTTTTT
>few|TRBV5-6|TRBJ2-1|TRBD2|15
CASSLRLADNNEQFF
TGTGCCAGCAGCTTACGGCTAGCGGATAACAATGAGCAGTTCTTC
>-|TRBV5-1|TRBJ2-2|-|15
CASSLEGRGTGELFF
TGCGCCAGCAGCTTGGAGGGCAGGGGCACCGGGGAGCTGTTTTTT
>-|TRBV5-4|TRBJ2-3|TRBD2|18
CASSPGLAGGWGTDTQYF
TGTGCCAGCAGCCCTGGGTTAGCGGGAGGCTGGGGCACAGATACGCAGTATTTT
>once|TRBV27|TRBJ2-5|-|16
CASSLHVRGVQETQYF
TGTGCCAGCAGTCTACATGTTCGGGGAGTACAAGAGACCCAGTACTTC
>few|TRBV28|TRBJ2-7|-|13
CASSLRPSYEQYF
TGTGCCAGCAGTTTGCGCCCTAGCTACGAGCAGTACTTC
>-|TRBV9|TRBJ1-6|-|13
CASSVASNSPLHF
TGTGCCAGCAGCGTAGCCTCCAATTCACCCCTCCACTTT
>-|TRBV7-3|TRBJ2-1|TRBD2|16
CASSRHGTSGYNEQFF
TGTGCCAGCAGCCGACACGGGACTAGCGGGTACAATGAGCAGTTCTTC
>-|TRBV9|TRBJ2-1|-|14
CASSPAGLRNEQFF
TGTGCCAGCAGCCCGGCCGGACTTCGGAATGAGCAGTTCTTC
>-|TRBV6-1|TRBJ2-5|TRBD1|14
CASSWGQGEKTQYF
TGTGCCAGCAGCTGGGGACAGGGAGAAAAGACCCAGTACTTC
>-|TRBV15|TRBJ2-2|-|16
CATSSGKGSGTGELFF
TGTGCCACCAGCAGCGGCAAGGGTAGCGGCACCGGGGAGCTGTTTTTT
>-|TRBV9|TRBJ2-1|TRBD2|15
CASSLAGGPVNEQFF
TGTGCCAGCAGTTTAGCGGGAGGGCCGGTCAATGAGCAGTTCTTC
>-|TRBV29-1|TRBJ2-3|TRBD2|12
CSVAEAPGGQYF
TGCAGCGTTGCTGAAGCACCGGGAGGGCAGTATTTT
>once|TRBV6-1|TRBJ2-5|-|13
CASSGRAGETQYF
TGTGCCAGCTCAGGCCGAGCGGGAGAGACCCAGTACTTC
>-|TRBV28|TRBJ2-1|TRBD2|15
CASSPGTSGSREQFF
TGTGCCAGCAGTCCTGGGACTAGCGGGAGTCGTGAGCAGTTCTTC
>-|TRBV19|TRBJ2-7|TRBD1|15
CASSPGTGGTYEQYF
TGTGCCAGTAGTCCCGGGACAGGGGGCACCTACGAGCAGTACTTC
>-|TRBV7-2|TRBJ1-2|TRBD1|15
CASSSTQGQGGGYTF
TGTGCCAGCAGCTCAACACAGGGACAGGGGGGCGGCTACACCTTC
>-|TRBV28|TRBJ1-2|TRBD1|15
CASSKYDRGPRGYTF
TGTGCCAGCAGTAAATACGACAGGGGACCCAGAGGCTACACCTTC
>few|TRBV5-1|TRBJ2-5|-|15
CASSLLAAGGETQYF
TGCGCCAGCAGCTTGCTGGCCGCTGGGGGGGAGACCCAGTACTTC
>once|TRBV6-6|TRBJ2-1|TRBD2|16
CASSYSLGGPHNEQFF
TGTGCCAGCAGTTACTCTTTGGGAGGGCCGCACAATGAGCAGTTCTTC
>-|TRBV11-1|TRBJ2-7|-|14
CASSLEGAGREQYF
TGTGCCAGCAGCTTAGAAGGGGCAGGGCGGGAGCAGTACTTC
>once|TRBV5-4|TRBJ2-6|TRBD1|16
CASSLPGGSGANVLTF
TGTGCCAGCAGCTTGCCAGGGGGCTCTGGGGCCAACGTCCTGACTTTC
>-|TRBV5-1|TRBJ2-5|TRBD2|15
CASSRVAGGRETQYF
TGCGCCAGCAGCAGAGTAGCGGGAGGAAGGGAGACCCAGTACTTC
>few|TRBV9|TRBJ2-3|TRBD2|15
CASSPGTSGSRTQYF
TGTGCCAGCAGCCCCGGGACTAGCGGGAGTCGGACGCAGTATTTT
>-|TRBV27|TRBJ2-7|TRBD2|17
CASSLGGLAGVSYEQYF
TGTGCCAGCAGTTTAGGCGGACTAGCGGGAGTGTCCTACGAGCAGTACTTC
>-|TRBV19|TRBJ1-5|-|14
CASSIRGTAQPQHF
TGTGCCAGTAGTATCAGGGGCACGGCTCAGCCCCAGCATTTT
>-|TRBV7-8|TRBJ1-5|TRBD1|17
CASSLAGRQGFNQPQHF
TGTGCCAGCAGCTTAGCGGGGAGACAGGGGTTCAATCAGCCCCAGCATTTT
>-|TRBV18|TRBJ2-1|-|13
CASSGGQYNEQFF
TGTGCCAGCTCGGGGGGACAGTACAATGAGCAGTTCTTC
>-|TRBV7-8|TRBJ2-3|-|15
CASSKPGHGTDTQYF
TGTGCCAGCAGCAAACCGGGACACGGGACAGATACGCAGTATTTT
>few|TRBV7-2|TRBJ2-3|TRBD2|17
CASSLRSGREGADTQYF
TGTGCCAGCAGCCTTCGAAGCGGGAGGGAGGGGGCAGATACGCAGTATTTT
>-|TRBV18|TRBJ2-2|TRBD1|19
CASSPYSLPGQTNTGELFF
TGTGCCAGCTCACCATATTCGCTGCCGGGACAGACAAACACCGGGGAGCTGTTTTTT
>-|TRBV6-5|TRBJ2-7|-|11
CASSYAGVQYF
TGTGCCAGCAGTTACGCAGGGGTGCAGTACTTC
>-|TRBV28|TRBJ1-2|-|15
CASSFRGNSINGYTF
TGTGCCAGCAGTTTTCGGGGTAATTCTATAAATGGCTACACCTTC
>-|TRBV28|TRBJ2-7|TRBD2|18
CASSPWLAGGRVSYEQYF
TGTGCCAGCAGTCCCTGGCTAGCGGGAGGACGGGTTAGTTACGAGCAGTACTTC
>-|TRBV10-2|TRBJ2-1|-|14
CASFPSSSYNEQFF
TGCGCCAGTTTTCCTTCGAGCTCCTACAATGAGCAGTTCTTC
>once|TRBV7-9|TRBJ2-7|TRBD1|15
CASSWGTGSKYEQYF
TGTGCCAGCAGCTGGGGGACAGGGAGTAAGTACGAGCAGTACTTC
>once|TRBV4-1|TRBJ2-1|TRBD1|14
CASSQVQGSSEQFF
TGCGCCAGCAGCCAGGTACAGGGGTCCAGTGAGCAGTTCTTC
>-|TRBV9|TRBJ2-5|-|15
CASSVGTSRQETQYF
TGTGCCAGCAGCGTAGGTACTAGCCGCCAAGAGACCCAGTACTTC
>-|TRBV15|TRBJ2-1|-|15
CATSPRAGANNEQFF
TGTGCCACCAGCCCTCGGGCGGGCGCGAACAATGAGCAGTTCTTC
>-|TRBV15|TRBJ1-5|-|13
CATSTSSNQPQHF
TGTGCCACCAGCACCAGTAGCAATCAGCCCCAGCATTTT
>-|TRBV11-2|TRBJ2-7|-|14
CASSRGRGAYEQYF
TGTGCCAGCAGTCGGGGCAGGGGAGCCTACGAGCAGTACTTC
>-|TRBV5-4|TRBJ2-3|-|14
CASKSGSSTDTQYF
TGTGCCAGCAAAAGCGGTAGTAGCACAGATACGCAGTATTTT
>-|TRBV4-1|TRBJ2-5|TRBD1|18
CASSQGMRQGFVWETQYF
TGCGCCAGCAGCCAAGGGATGAGACAGGGTTTCGTATGGGAGACCCAGTACTTC
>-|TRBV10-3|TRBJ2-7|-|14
CATAQQEATYEQYF
TGTGCCACCGCCCAGCAGGAGGCCACCTACGAGCAGTACTTC
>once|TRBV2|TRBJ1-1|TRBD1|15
CASSARTGRGTEAFF
TGTGCCAGCAGTGCCCGGACAGGGCGGGGCACTGAAGCTTTCTTT
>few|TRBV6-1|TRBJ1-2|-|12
CASSGNRVGYTF
TGTGCCAGCAGTGGAAACAGGGTTGGCTACACCTTC
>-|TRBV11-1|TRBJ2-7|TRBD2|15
CASSFGSGRADEQYF
TGTGCCAGCAGCTTTGGAAGCGGGAGGGCAGACGAGCAGTACTTC
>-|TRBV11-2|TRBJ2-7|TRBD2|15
CASSPSGLALYEQYF
TGTGCCAGCAGCCCCTCGGGACTAGCGTTATACGAGCAGTACTTC